The 13 T cell receptor beta chains reported below all come from one sample, sequenced in a study of blood T cell repertoires in COVID-19. Sequenced by immunoSEQ multiplex PCR; TCRdb stores in-frame clones only, minus some. This table has under 500,000 clones, 75% to 90% appearing once. The sample consisted of PBMCs or T cells enriched from blood (not recorded which). These receptors all stem from a man aged 25-45 years who had recovered from COVID-19.

The chain recombines TRBV5-1 with TRBJ1-2, with D perhaps matching TRBD1 (6 bases). CDR3 length: 13 residues. CDR1 and CDR2 from the germline V gene are SGHRS and YFSETQ. V lost 5 bases, J lost 4 bases, and 12 bases lay in between. CDR3 amino acids: CASRLGQRYGYTF. The CDR3 region has the DNA TGCGCCAGCAGACTGGGACAACGCTATGGCTACACCTTC.

This sequence joins TRBV12-3 or TRBV12-4 and TRBJ2-2; 7 positions agree with TRBD2. V trimming: 6 bases; J trimming: 7 bases; junction bases outside the gene matches: 2. The CDR3 extends over 12 amino acids. The CDR3 loop is CASRPGGGELFF. CDR3 bases: TGTGCCAGCAGGCCGGGGGGCGGGGAGCTGTTTTTT.

This clone has just one count. This chain links TRBV11-3 with TRBJ1-1; maybe TRBD1 (6 bases). Germline lookup yields CDR1 SGHNT and CDR2 YENEEA. Deletions cut 3 bases from V and 6 bases from J, with 11 bases between. The CDR3 sequence is 13 residues long. The CDR3: CASSFQGRAEAFF. CDR3 DNA sequence: TGTGCCAGCAGCTTCCAGGGGCGCGCTGAAGCTTTCTTT.

V and J are TRBV6-5 and TRBJ2-3, with 8 bases fitting TRBD2. This CDR3 is built from 14 residues. Germline CDR1 MNHEY, CDR2 SVGAGI. J lost 3 bases, V lost 4 bases, and 3 bases had no gene match. The CDR3 nucleotides are TGTGCCAGCAGTTCCCAGCGGGAGACAGATACGCAGTATTTT. It codes for CASSSQRETDTQYF.

The CDR3 DNA sequence: TGTGCCAGCAGCTATACCCAGGGCTCTGGAAACACCATATATTTT. Its protein product is CASSYTQGSGNTIYF. The chain carries TRBV7-6 and TRBJ1-3; possibly TRBD1 for D (5 bases). Germline values: CDR1 SGHVS, CDR2 FNYEAQ. The CDR3 totals 15 residues. Trimming removed 4 bases from V and 0 bases from J, with 10 bases in between.

The chain joins TRBV29-1 to TRBJ1-1; D unclear. From germline, CDR1 is SQVTM and CDR2 ANQGSEA. The CDR3 covers 12 residues. V was trimmed by 4 bases and J by 0 bases, leaving 6 bases between them. The CDR3 region has the DNA TGCAGCGTTGCGAGTATGAACACTGAAGCTTTCTTT. This translates into CSVASMNTEAFF.

The chain employs TRBV5-6 and TRBJ1-5, with 8 positions matching TRBD1. From germline, CDR1 is SGHDT and CDR2 YYEEEE. Germline trimming cut 3 bases from V and 2 bases from J; bases unmatched to any gene: 1. The CDR3 sequence is 14 residues long. The CDR3 here is CASSSGQGNQPQHF. CDR3 DNA sequence: TGTGCCAGCAGCTCGGGACAGGGCAATCAGCCCCAGCATTTT.

This clone was counted a single time. This chain joins TRBV3-1 (or the pseudogene TRBV3-2) and TRBJ1-1, with D tentatively TRBD1 (5 bases). Trimming shortened V by 2 bases and J by 1 base, and 8 bases separated the two germline ends. The CDR3 extends over 14 amino acids. The germline gives CDR1 LGHDT, CDR2 YNNKEL (reference sequence). CDR3 coding DNA: TGTGCCAGCAGCCAAAGGGGCGCGAACACTGAAGCTTTCTTT. Protein: CASSQRGANTEAFF.

The chain couples TRBV4-1 to TRBJ2-1, with D perhaps TRBD1 (7 bases). Between the trimmed V and J ends, which lost 1 base and 0 bases, there was a span of 22 bases. This CDR3 has 20 amino acids. Germline V CDR1 and CDR2: MGHRA, YSYEKL. CDR3 nucleotides: TGCGCCAGCAGCCAAGTGATCTCACTAGCAGGGGGGAGCTCCTACAATGAGCAGTTCTTC. Amino acids: CASSQVISLAGGSSYNEQFF.

The chain has TRBV5-1 and TRBJ2-2; 8 bases are shared with TRBD2. CDR1 and CDR2 (germline): SGHRS, YFSETQ. The CDR3 length is 15 residues. The V and J ends lost 6 bases and 3 bases, in that order; junction bases with no gene match: 7. CDR3 in amino acids: CASTSAGVDTGELFF. The CDR3 DNA reads as TGCGCCAGCACGTCAGCGGGAGTTGACACCGGGGAGCTGTTTTTT.

The chain employs TRBV25-1 and TRBJ2-3, with 7 bases matching TRBD2. V dropped 11 bases and J dropped 0; count of bases not matched to a gene: 8. CDR1 and CDR2 from the germline V gene are MGHDK and SYGVNS. CDR3 length equals 14 residues. CDR3 nucleotides: TGTGCCTCTGGGGCGGGAGATAGCACAGATACGCAGTATTTT. Its protein is CASGAGDSTDTQYF.

A few counts support this clone. This chain connects TRBV5-6 to TRBJ1-5, with D hard to call. This CDR3 has 16 residues. Germline V gene data show CDR1 as SGHDT and CDR2 as YYEEEE. V lost 0 bases and J 3 bases, leaving 13 bases between the germline ends. In DNA, the CDR3 is TGTGCCAGCAGCTTGGGTAGTGACGGACTCAATCAGCCCCAGCATTTT. Encoded protein: CASSLGSDGLNQPQHF.

The DNA for the CDR3 is TGTGCCAGCTCACCACCATCCAGGGGAAGGGATACGCAGTATTTT. This sequence encodes CASSPPSRGRDTQYF. The V and J genes are TRBV18 and TRBJ2-3; D perhaps matches TRBD1 (6 bases). CDR3 size: 15 residues. In germline, CDR1 is KGHSH, CDR2 LQKENI. V lost 0 bases and J lost 6, with 13 bases in between. The full variable domain, rest sourced from reference TRBV18 and TRBJ2-3, is NAGVMQNPRHLVRRRGQEARLRCSPMKGHSHVYWYRQLPEEGLKFMVYLQKENIIDESGMPKERFSAEFPKEGPSILRIQQVVRGDSAAYFCASSPPSRGRDTQYFGPGTRLTVL.